This entry is about one T cell receptor (beta chain). This specimen belongs to a study of blood T cell repertoires in COVID-19. Turning to the study itself: The United States, Italy and Spain were the sources of the acute and convalescent COVID-19 samples. From T cells, B-cell-depleted T cells, or PBMCs came the material, which was cDNA or gDNA.

Authors' data handling: From reference gene primer amplification, estimates of nucleated cell counts were derived. Some clones are missing from TCRdb's copy, which holds only in-frame ones; the method was immunoSEQ multiplex PCR. Clone size and V and J calls were adopted from that table, with D and trimming inferred from the DNA. Altogether 150,000 to 200,000 clones are present, around 82% being singletons, with the ten largest covering 9.8%. What was sequenced was peripheral blood. This clonotype was sampled from a woman aged 80 or over with acute or convalescent COVID-19.

This CDR3 is CSVALAGSVTEAFF. The CDR3 bases are TGCAGCGTTGCCTTGGCGGGGTCGGTCACTGAAGCTTTCTTT. The chain carries TRBV29-1 and TRBJ1-1; D gene unclear. Trimming removed 4 bases from V and 4 bases from J, with 16 bases in between. CDR1 is SQVTM, CDR2 ANQGSEA, per germline. This CDR3 is 14 amino acids long.